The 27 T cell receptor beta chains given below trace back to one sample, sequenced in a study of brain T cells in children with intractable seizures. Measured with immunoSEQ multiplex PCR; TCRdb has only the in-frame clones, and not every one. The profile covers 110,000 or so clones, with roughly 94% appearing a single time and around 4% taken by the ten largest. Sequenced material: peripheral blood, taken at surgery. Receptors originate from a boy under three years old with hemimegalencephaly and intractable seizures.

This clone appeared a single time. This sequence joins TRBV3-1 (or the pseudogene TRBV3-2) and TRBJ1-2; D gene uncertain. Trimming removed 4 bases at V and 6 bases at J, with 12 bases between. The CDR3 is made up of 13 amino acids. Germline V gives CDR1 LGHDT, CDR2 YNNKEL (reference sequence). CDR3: CASSPDRIHGYTF. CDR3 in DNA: TGTGCCAGCAGCCCGGACCGAATTCATGGCTACACCTTC.

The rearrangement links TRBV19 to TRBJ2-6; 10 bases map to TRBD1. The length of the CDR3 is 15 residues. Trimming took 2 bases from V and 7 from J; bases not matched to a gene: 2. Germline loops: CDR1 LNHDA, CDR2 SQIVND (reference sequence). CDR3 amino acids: CASSIWTGGANVLTF. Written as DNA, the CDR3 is TGTGCCAGTAGTATATGGACAGGGGGAGCCAACGTCCTGACTTTC.

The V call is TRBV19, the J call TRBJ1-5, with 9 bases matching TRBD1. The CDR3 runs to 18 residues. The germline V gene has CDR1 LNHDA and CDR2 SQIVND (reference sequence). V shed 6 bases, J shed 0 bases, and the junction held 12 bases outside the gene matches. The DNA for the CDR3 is TGTGCCAGTAGGTCCCACACAGGGGGCTTAATTAGCAATCAGCCCCAGCATTTT. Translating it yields CASRSHTGGLISNQPQHF.

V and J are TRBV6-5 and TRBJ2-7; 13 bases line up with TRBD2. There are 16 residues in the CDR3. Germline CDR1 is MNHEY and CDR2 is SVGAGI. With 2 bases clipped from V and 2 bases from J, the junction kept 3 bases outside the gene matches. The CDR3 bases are TGTGCCAGCAGTTACCTTACTAGCGGGAGGGCCTACGAGCAGTACTTC. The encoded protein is CASSYLTSGRAYEQYF.

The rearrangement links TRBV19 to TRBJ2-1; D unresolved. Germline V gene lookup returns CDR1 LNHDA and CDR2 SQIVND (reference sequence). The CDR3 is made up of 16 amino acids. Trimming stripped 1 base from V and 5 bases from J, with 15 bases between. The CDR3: CASSIVSGTKNNEQFF. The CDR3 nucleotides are TGTGCCAGTAGTATAGTGTCAGGAACGAAAAACAATGAGCAGTTCTTC.

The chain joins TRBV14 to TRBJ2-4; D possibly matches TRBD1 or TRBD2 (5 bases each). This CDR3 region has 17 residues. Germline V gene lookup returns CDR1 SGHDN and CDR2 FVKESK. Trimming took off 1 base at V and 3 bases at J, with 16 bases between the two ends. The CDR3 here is CASSQGGQSRGKNIQYF. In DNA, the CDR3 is TGTGCCAGCAGCCAAGGGGGCCAGTCTCGGGGCAAAAACATTCAGTACTTC.

CDR3 loop: CAWNPKGSGRRDTQYF. CDR3 DNA sequence: TGTGCCTGGAACCCGAAGGGGAGCGGGAGGAGAGATACGCAGTATTTT. The J gene is TRBJ2-3, the V gene TRBV30, with 9 positions matching TRBD2. CDR3 length equals 16 residues. Germline CDR1 GTSNPN, CDR2 SVGIG (reference sequence). J lost 5 bases, V lost 4 bases, and 13 bases had no gene match. Combining the CDR3 with reference TRBV30 and TRBJ2-3 gives the whole variable domain SQTIHQWPATLVQPVGSPLSLECTVEGTSNPNLYWYRQAAGRGLQLLFYSVGIGQISSEVPQNLSASRPQDRQFILSSKKLLLSDSGFYLCAWNPKGSGRRDTQYFGPGTRLTVL.

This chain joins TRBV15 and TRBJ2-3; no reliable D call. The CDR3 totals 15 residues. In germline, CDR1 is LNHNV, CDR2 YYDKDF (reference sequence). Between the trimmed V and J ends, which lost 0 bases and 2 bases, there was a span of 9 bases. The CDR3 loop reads CATSRDNFVTDTQYF. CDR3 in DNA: TGTGCCACCAGCAGAGATAATTTCGTCACAGATACGCAGTATTTT.

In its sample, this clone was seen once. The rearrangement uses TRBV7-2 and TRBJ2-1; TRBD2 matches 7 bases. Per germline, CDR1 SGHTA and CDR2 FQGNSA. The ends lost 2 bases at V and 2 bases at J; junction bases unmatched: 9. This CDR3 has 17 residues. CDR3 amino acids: CASSLKGAGATYNEQFF. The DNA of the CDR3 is TGTGCCAGCAGCTTAAAAGGGGCGGGAGCAACCTACAATGAGCAGTTCTTC.

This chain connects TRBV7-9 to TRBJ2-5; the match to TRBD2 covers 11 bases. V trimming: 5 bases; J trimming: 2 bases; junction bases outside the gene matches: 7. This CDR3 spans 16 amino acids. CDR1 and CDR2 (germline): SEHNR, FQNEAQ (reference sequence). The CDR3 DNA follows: TGTGCCAGCAGCCCTGGGACTAGCGGACCACAAGAGACCCAGTACTTC. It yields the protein CASSPGTSGPQETQYF.

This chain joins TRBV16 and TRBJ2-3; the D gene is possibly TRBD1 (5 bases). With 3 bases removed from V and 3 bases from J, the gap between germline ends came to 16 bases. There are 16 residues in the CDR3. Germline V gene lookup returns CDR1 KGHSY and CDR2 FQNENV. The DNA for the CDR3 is TGTGCCAGCAGCCACCCATCGACAGCCTTAACAGATACGCAGTATTTT. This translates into CASSHPSTALTDTQYF. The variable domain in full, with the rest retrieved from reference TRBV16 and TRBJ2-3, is GEEVAQTPKHLVRGEGQKAKLYCAPIKGHSYVFWYQQVLKNEFKFLISFQNENVFDETGMPKERFSAKCLPNSPCSLEIQATKLEDSAVYFCASSHPSTALTDTQYFGPGTRLTVL.

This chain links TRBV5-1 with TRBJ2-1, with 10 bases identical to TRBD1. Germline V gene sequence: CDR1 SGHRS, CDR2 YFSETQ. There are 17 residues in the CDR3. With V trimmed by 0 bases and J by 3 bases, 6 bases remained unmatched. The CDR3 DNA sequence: TGCGCCAGCAGCTTGGGGGACAGGGGACAGAACTACAATGAGCAGTTCTTC. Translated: CASSLGDRGQNYNEQFF. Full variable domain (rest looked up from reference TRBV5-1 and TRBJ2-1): KAGVTQTPRYLIKTRGQQVTLSCSPISGHRSVSWYQQTPGQGLQFLFEYFSETQRNKGNFPGRFSGRQFSNSRSEMNVSTLELGDSALYLCASSLGDRGQNYNEQFFGPGTRLTVL.

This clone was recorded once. CDR3 protein: CASSASSTYEQYF. CDR3 coding DNA: TGTGCCAGCAGTGCTAGTTCGACCTACGAGCAGTACTTC. The chain links TRBV27 to TRBJ2-7, with unresolved D. Germline CDR1 and CDR2: MNHEY and SMNVEV (reference sequence). The CDR3 is made up of 13 amino acids. The ends were cut back, 5 bases at V and 2 bases at J, with 10 bases in the middle.

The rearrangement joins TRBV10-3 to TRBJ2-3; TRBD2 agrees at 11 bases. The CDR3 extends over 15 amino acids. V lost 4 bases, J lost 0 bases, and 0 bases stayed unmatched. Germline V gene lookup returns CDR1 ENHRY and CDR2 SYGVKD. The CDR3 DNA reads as TGTGCCATCAGTGGGACTAGCGGGAGCACAGATACGCAGTATTTT. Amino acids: CAISGTSGSTDTQYF.

The CDR3 DNA reads TGTGCCAGCAGCAAAAAGGGGGCCGGGACTGAAGCTTTCTTT. Translated: CASSKKGAGTEAFF. The rearrangement joins TRBV21-1 to TRBJ1-1; the table assigns TRBD1, which was not confirmed against the DNA. TRBV21-1 is shown as a pseudogene. This CDR3 contains 14 residues.

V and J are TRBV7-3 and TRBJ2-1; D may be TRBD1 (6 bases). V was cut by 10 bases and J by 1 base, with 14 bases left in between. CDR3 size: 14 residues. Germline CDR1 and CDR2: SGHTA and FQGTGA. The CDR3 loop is CATSRGTSYNEQFF. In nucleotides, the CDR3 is TGTGCCACCAGTAGGGGGACATCCTACAATGAGCAGTTCTTC.

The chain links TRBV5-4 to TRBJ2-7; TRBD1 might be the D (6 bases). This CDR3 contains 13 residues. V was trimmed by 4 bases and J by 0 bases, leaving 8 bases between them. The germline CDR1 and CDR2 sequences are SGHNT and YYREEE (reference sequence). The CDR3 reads CASSRDNSYEQYF. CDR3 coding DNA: TGTGCCAGCAGCCGGGACAACTCCTACGAGCAGTACTTC. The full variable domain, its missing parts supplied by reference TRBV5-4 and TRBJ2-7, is ETGVTQSPTHLIKTRGQQVTLRCSSQSGHNTVSWYQQALGQGPQFIFQYYREEENGRGNFPPRFSGLQFPNYSSELNVNALELDDSALYLCASSRDNSYEQYFGPGTRLTVT.

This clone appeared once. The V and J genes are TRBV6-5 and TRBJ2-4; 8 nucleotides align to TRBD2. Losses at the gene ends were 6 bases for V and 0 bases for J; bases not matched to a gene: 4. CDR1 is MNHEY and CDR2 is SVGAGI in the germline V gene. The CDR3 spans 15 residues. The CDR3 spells CASSREGRAKNIQYF. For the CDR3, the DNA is TGTGCCAGCAGCCGGGAGGGGAGAGCCAAAAACATTCAGTACTTC.

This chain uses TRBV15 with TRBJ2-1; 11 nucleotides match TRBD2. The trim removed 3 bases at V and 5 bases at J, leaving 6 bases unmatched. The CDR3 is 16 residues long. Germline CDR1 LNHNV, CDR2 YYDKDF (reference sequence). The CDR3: CATSRLLGLADNEQFF. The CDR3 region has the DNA TGTGCCACCAGCAGGCTTTTGGGACTAGCGGACAATGAGCAGTTCTTC.

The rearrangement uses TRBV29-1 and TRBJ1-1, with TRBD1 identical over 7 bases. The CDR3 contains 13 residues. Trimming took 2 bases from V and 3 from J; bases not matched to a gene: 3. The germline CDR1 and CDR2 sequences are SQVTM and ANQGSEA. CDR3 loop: CSVEKGTDTEAFF. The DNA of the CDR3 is TGCAGCGTTGAAAAGGGGACAGACACTGAAGCTTTCTTT.

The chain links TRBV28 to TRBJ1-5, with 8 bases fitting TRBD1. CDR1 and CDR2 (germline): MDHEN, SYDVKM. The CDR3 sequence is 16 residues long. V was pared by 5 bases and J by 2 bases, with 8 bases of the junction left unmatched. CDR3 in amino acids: CASSPHTGGGNQPQHF. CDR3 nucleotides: TGTGCCAGCAGTCCTCATACAGGGGGTGGCAATCAGCCCCAGCATTTT.

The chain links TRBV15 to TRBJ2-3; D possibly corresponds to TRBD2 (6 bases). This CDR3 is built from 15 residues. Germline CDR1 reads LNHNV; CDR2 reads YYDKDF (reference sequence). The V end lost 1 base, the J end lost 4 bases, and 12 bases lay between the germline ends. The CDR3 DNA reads TGTGCCACCAGCAGAGTACCCGGAGGGCCAGATACGCAGTATTTT. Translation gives CATSRVPGGPDTQYF.

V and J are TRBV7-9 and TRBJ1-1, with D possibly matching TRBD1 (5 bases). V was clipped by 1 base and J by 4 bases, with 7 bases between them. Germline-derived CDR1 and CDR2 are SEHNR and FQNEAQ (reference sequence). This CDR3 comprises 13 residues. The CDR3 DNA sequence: TGTGCCAGCAGCTTAGGGGGGGGCACTGAAGCTTTCTTT. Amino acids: CASSLGGGTEAFF.

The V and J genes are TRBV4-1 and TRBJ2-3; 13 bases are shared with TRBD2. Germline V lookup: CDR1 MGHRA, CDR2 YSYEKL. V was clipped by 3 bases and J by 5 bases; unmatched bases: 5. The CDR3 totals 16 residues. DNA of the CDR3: TGCGCCAGCAGCCAGCGGACTAGCGGGAGTCTAGATACGCAGTATTTT. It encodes CASSQRTSGSLDTQYF.

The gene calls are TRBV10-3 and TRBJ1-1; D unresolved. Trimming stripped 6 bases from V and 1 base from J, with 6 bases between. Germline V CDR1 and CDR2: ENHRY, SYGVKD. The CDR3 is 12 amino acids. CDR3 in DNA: TGTGCCATCAGCAAAGCGAACACTGAAGCTTTCTTT. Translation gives CAISKANTEAFF.

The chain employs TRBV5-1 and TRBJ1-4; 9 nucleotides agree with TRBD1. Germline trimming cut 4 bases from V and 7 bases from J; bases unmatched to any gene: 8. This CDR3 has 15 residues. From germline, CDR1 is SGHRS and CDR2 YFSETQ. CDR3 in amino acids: CASSAQGAGSEKLFF. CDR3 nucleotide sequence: TGCGCCAGCAGCGCACAGGGGGCAGGGAGTGAAAAACTGTTTTTT.

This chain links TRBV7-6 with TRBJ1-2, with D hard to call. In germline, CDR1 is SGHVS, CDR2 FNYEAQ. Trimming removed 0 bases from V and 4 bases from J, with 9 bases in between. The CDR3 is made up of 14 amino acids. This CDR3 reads CASSLAPAFYGYTF. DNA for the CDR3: TGTGCCAGCAGCTTAGCGCCAGCGTTCTATGGCTACACCTTC.